The T cell receptor beta chain under discussion was sequenced for a study of blood T cell repertoires in COVID-19. Authors' data handling: Reference gene primer amplification in the assay estimated nucleated cell counts. Libraries were prepared by immunoSEQ multiplex PCR; TCRdb keeps only in-frame clonotypes and omits some of them. V and J calls and clone size are copied from that table; D and trimming were computed from the DNA. The sample holds about 220,000 clones, roughly 88% seen once. The CDR3 has 13 amino acids. Germline V gives CDR1 SNHLY, CDR2 FYNNEI. The V and J ends lost 1 base and 9 bases respectively, with 10 bases between them. The study recruited people aged roughly 18 to 100 years across approximately 23 US areas.

The receptor was isolated from a woman between 40 and 50 years old with acute COVID-19. The J gene is TRBJ2-1, the V gene TRBV2; TRBD1 is a possible D gene (6 bases). The material sequenced was PBMCs or T cells enriched from blood (not recorded which). The DNA of the CDR3 is TGTGCCAGCAGTGAAGGGACAGTCGGTGAGCAGTTCTTC. This encodes CASSEGTVGEQFF.